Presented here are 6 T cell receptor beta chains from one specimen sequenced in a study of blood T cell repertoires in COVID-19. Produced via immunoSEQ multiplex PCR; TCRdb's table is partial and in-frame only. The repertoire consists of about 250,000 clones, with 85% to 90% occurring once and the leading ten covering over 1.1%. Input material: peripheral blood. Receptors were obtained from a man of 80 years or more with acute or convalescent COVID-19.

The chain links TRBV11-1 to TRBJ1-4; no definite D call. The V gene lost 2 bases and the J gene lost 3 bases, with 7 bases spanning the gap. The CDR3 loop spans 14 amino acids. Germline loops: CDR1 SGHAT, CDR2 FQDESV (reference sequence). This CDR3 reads CASSLSSPNEKLFF. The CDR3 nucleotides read TGTGCCAGCAGCTTATCTTCCCCTAATGAAAAACTGTTTTTT.

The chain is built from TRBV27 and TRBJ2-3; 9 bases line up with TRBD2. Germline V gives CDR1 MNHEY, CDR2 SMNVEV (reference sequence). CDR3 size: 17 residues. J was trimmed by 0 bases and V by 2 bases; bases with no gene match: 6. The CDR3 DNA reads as TGTGCCAGCAGTTTAGCCTTTCTAGCGGGGAGCACAGATACGCAGTATTTT. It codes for CASSLAFLAGSTDTQYF.

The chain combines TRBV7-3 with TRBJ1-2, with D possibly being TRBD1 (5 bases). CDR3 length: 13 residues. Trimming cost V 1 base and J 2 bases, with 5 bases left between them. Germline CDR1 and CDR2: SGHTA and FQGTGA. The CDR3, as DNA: TGTGCCAGCAGCTTAAACAGGAACTATGGCTACACCTTC. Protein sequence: CASSLNRNYGYTF. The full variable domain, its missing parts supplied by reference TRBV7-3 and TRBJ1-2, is GAGVSQTPSNKVTEKGKYVELRCDPISGHTALYWYRQSLGQGPEFLIYFQGTGAADDSGLPNDRFFAVRPEGSVSTLKIQRTERGDSAVYLCASSLNRNYGYTFGSGTRLTVV.

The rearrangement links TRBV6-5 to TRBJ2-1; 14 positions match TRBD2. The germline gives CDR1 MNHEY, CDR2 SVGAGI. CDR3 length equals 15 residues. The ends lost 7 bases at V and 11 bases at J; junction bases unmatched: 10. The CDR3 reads CASNPPGLAGVQQFF. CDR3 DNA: TGTGCCAGCAATCCTCCGGGACTAGCGGGAGTTCAGCAGTTCTTC.

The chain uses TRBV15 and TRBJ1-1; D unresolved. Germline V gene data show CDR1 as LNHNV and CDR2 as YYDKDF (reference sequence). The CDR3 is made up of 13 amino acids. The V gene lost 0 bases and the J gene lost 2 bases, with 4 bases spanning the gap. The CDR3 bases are TGTGCCACCAGCAGAGACTTTAACACTGAAGCTTTCTTT. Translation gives CATSRDFNTEAFF. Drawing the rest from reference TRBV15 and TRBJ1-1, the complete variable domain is DAMVIQNPRYQVTQFGKPVTLSCSQTLNHNVMYWYQQKSSQAPKLLFHYYDKDFNNEADTPDNFQSRRPNTSFCFLDIRSPGLGDTAMYLCATSRDFNTEAFFGQGTRLTVV.

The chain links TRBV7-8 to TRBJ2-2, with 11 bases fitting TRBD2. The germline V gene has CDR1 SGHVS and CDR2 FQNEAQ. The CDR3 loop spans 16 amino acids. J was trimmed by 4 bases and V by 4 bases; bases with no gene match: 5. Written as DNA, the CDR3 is TGTGCCAGCAGCTCTGGACTAGCGGGCCTCACCGGGGAGCTGTTTTTT. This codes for CASSSGLAGLTGELFF.